Presented here are 21 T cell receptor beta chains from one specimen sequenced in a study of CD8 T cells in ankylosing spondylitis (dated by TCRdb to about 2017). The library was prepared using 5' RACE. TCRdb lists the instrument as Illumina HiSeq 2500. In TCRdb, the public reads were trimmed at Q25 with fastp and aligned with MiXCR, with productive beta chains retained. Entries that share a CDR3 protein sequence are merged under the most common genes and DNA. The sample profile shows about 130,000 distinct CDR3 sequences; about 7% of them were found once. Around 12% of the sample belongs to the ten largest clones. The sequenced sample was blood, either unsorted or a sorted T cell fraction (not recorded which). The receptors stem from a female donor with ankylosing spondylitis or in good health (not recorded which).

This clonotype was observed at least ten times. The J gene is TRBJ1-6, the V gene TRBV2; the D is unclear. The ends were cut back, 4 bases at V and 6 bases at J, with 10 bases in the middle. The CDR3 runs 14 residues. Germline V gene sequence: CDR1 SNHLY, CDR2 FYNNEI. The CDR3 DNA sequence: TGTGCCAGCAGTGTGGCGCAGATTAATTCACCCCTCCACTTT. Translating it yields CASSVAQINSPLHF.

This clonotype occurred many times. The rearrangement joins TRBV12-3 or TRBV12-4 to TRBJ1-1; unclear D gene. This CDR3 has 16 residues. V was pared by 3 bases and J by 0 bases, with 14 bases between. CDR3 sequence (DNA): TGTGCCAGCAGTTTCGTCGGCAGTAGAATGAACACTGAAGCTTTCTTT. Its protein product is CASSFVGSRMNTEAFF.

This clonotype was found many times. The genes are TRBV5-1 and TRBJ1-1, with D uncertain. The V and J ends lost 0 bases and 7 bases respectively, with 10 bases between them. The CDR3 is 13 amino acids. The V gene's germline CDR1 is SGHRS and CDR2 YFSETQ. CDR3 in DNA: TGCGCCAGCAGCTTGGCCGGACCCGATGAAGCTTTCTTT. Its protein is CASSLAGPDEAFF.

This clonotype was recorded many times. The rearrangement uses TRBV20-1 and TRBJ1-6; 9 positions match TRBD1. CDR3 length equals 14 residues. Germline values: CDR1 DFQATT, CDR2 SNEGSKA (reference sequence). Trimming cost V 1 base and J 9 bases; bases outside gene matches: 4. The CDR3 DNA sequence: TGCAGTGCTAGAGGGGGACAGGGTGCTTCACCCCTCCACTTT. Translating gives CSARGGQGASPLHF.

Ten or more counts support this clonotype. The chain couples TRBV12-3 or TRBV12-4 to TRBJ2-7; possibly TRBD1 for D (6 bases). The V end lost 2 bases, the J end lost 6 bases, and 8 bases lay between the germline ends. This CDR3 region has 12 residues. The CDR3 DNA reads as TGTGCCAGCAGTTTACTAGGGGGCGAGCAGTACTTC. Amino acids: CASSLLGGEQYF.

This clonotype has ten or more counts. The chain recombines TRBV9 with TRBJ1-1; D not certain. The V gene's germline CDR1 is SGDLS and CDR2 YYNGEE. The V gene lost 0 bases and the J gene lost 0 bases, with 9 bases spanning the gap. The CDR3 runs 15 residues. The CDR3 region is CASSVGSTMNTEAFF. CDR3 DNA: TGTGCCAGCAGCGTAGGGTCGACCATGAACACTGAAGCTTTCTTT. The full variable domain, with the rest looked up from reference TRBV9 and TRBJ1-1, is DSGVTQTPKHLITATGQRVTLRCSPRSGDLSVYWYQQSLDQGLQFLIQYYNGEERAKGNILERFSAQQFPDLHSELNLSSLELGDSALYFCASSVGSTMNTEAFFGQGTRLTVV.

Many counts were recorded for this clonotype. V and J are TRBV2 and TRBJ2-1; the match to TRBD1 covers 8 bases. Germline V gives CDR1 SNHLY, CDR2 FYNNEI. CDR3 length equals 15 residues. V was pared by 11 bases and J by 2 bases, with 11 bases of the junction left unmatched. CDR3 sequence: CASQPGQVTYNEQFF. In nucleotides, the CDR3 is TGTGCCTCCCAACCGGGACAGGTTACCTACAATGAGCAGTTCTTC.

This clonotype has ten or more counts. The chain joins TRBV6-1 to TRBJ1-1; 7 nucleotides line up with TRBD1. Germline V lookup: CDR1 MNHNS, CDR2 SASEGT. V lost 6 bases and J lost 1; bases outside the gene matches: 11. The CDR3 contains 16 residues. The CDR3 spells CASRLAQGGENTEAFF. The CDR3 DNA follows: TGTGCCAGCAGGCTCGCGCAGGGGGGGGAGAACACTGAAGCTTTCTTT.

About this clonotype: A single base separates this from a much larger clone, so it may be a read error. CDR3 DNA sequence: TGTGCCAGCAGTGACAGGGGCCCTAATAATGGGCAGTTCTTC. Its translation is CASSDRGPNNGQFF. The V and J genes are TRBV2 and TRBJ2-1; a weak D match, TRBD1 (6 bases). Per the germline V gene, CDR1 is SNHLY and CDR2 is FYNNEI. The CDR3 loop spans 14 amino acids.

V and J are TRBV12-3 or TRBV12-4 and TRBJ2-3, with D tentatively TRBD1 (7 bases). With 3 bases removed from V and 10 bases from J, the gap between germline ends came to 20 bases. The CDR3 contains 15 residues. CDR3 protein: CASSFSRGDSIPQYF. The CDR3, as DNA: TGTGCCAGCAGTTTCAGCAGGGGGGATAGTATTCCGCAGTATTTT.

This clonotype was observed many times. The chain is built from TRBV15 and TRBJ2-5, with 10 bases fitting TRBD2. From germline, CDR1 is LNHNV and CDR2 YYDKDF (reference sequence). This CDR3 comprises 14 residues. J was trimmed by 5 bases and V by 4 bases; bases with no gene match: 4. This CDR3 reads CATSTNSGGETQYF. The DNA of the CDR3 is TGTGCCACCAGCACTAATAGCGGGGGGGAGACCCAGTACTTC. Combining the CDR3 with reference TRBV15 and TRBJ2-5 gives the whole variable domain DAMVIQNPRYQVTQFGKPVTLSCSQTLNHNVMYWYQQKSSQAPKLLFHYYDKDFNNEADTPDNFQSRRPNTSFCFLDIRSPGLGDTAMYLCATSTNSGGETQYFGPGTRLLVL.

This clonotype was detected ten times or more. The V call is TRBV5-1, the J call TRBJ1-1, with a tentative D call TRBD1 (6 bases). CDR1 SGHRS and CDR2 YFSETQ come from the germline V gene. V gave up 0 bases and J gave up 6 bases, with 12 bases separating them. This CDR3 spans 14 amino acids. CDR3: CASSLAGDLSEAFF. For the CDR3, the DNA is TGCGCCAGCAGCTTGGCAGGGGATTTGTCTGAAGCTTTCTTT.

The table lists this clonotype with many counts. The chain employs TRBV4-1 and TRBJ1-4; D not certain. CDR3 length equals 13 residues. V was clipped by 6 bases and J by 7 bases, with 12 bases between them. CDR1 and CDR2 from the germline V gene are MGHRA and YSYEKL. CDR3 amino acids: CASSLTNGEKLFF. The CDR3 DNA follows: TGCGCCAGCAGTCTAACGAACGGTGAAAAACTGTTTTTT.

In regard to this clonotype: The junction departs from germline at one end; a sequencing error may be responsible. This rearrangement joins TRBV7-2 to TRBJ2-7; 10 bases fit TRBD1. Germline CDR1 reads SGHTA; CDR2 reads FQGNSA. The CDR3 has 14 residues. The CDR3 DNA is TGTGCCAACAGCGGGGACAGGGGTGCGTACGAGCAGTACTTC. Its translation is CANSGDRGAYEQYF.

This clonotype was found many times. This sequence joins TRBV6-2 or TRBV6-3 and TRBJ2-3; 9 bases are a match to TRBD2. J gave up 3 bases and V 10 bases, and 5 bases lay outside the gene matches. The CDR3 extends over 13 amino acids. Germline CDR1 and CDR2: MNHEY and SVGEGT. The CDR3 DNA is TGTGCCACCCAGGGACTAGCAACAGATACGCAGTATTTT. Translation gives CATQGLATDTQYF.

This clonotype was counted only a few times. The rearrangement links TRBV4-2 to TRBJ2-7; D ambiguous. The CDR3 runs to 13 residues. Germline values: CDR1 LGHNA, CDR2 YNFKEQ. Trimming shortened V by 1 base and J by 3 bases, and 7 bases separated the two germline ends. The CDR3 DNA reads as TGTGCCAGCAGCCAAGTTGGGGACTACGAGCAGTACTTC. It translates to CASSQVGDYEQYF.

This clonotype was counted between two and nine times. V gene TRBV27 combines with J gene TRBJ1-2; the match to TRBD1 covers 8 bases. V shed 2 bases, J shed 2 bases, and the junction held 4 bases outside the gene matches. The CDR3 runs to 15 residues. The V gene's germline CDR1 is MNHEY and CDR2 SMNVEV (reference sequence). The CDR3 region has the DNA TGTGCCAGCAGTTTAAGGAGACAGGGGAACTATGGCTACACCTTC. It specifies CASSLRRQGNYGYTF.

This clonotype was seen repeatedly, ten times or more. This chain uses TRBV9 with TRBJ2-3; D tentatively fits TRBD1 or TRBD2 (7 bases each). Germline CDR1 and CDR2: SGDLS and YYNGEE. Trimming shortened V by 0 bases and J by 2 bases, and 19 bases separated the two germline ends. CDR3 length equals 18 residues. CDR3 nucleotides: TGTGCCAGCAGCGTAGAACCCAGGGGGGGGGATGACACAGATACGCAGTATTTT. Its translation is CASSVEPRGGDDTDTQYF.

This clonotype was observed many times. The V call is TRBV28, the J call TRBJ1-1; D remains unclear. V lost 6 bases and J lost 4, with 9 bases in between. The V gene's germline CDR1 is MDHEN and CDR2 SYDVKM. The CDR3 runs 12 residues. Written as DNA, the CDR3 is TGTGCCAGCAGCCCGTTGGTCACTGAAGCTTTCTTT. It specifies CASSPLVTEAFF.

This clonotype was seen ten or more times. The J gene is TRBJ2-3, the V gene TRBV29-1; 7 nucleotides align to TRBD2. The ends lost 4 bases at V and 2 bases at J; junction bases unmatched: 6. Germline CDR1 is SQVTM and CDR2 is ANQGSEA. There are 14 residues in the CDR3. In DNA, the CDR3 is TGCAGCGTTGGCCCGAGCGGGACCACAGATACGCAGTATTTT. Translating it yields CSVGPSGTTDTQYF.

This clonotype was observed many times. The chain uses TRBV6-1 and TRBJ2-7, with D possibly matching TRBD1 (6 bases). Germline V CDR1 and CDR2: MNHNS, SASEGT. The CDR3 has 15 residues. Trimming pared 6 bases from V and 0 bases from J, leaving 15 bases between. The chain's CDR3 is CASRDTGTSSYEQYF. DNA for the CDR3: TGTGCCAGCAGAGACACAGGGACGAGCTCCTACGAGCAGTACTTC.